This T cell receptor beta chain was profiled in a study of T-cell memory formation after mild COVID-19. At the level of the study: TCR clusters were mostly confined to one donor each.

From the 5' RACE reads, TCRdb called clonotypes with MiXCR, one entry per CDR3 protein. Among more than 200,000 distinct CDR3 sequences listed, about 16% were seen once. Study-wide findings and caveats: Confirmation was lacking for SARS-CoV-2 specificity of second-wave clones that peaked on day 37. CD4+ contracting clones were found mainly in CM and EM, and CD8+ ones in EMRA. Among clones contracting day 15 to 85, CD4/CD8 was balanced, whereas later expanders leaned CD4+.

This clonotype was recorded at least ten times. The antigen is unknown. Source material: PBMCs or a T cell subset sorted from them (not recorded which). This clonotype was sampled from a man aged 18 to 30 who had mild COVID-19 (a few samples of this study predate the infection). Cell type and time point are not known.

The CDR3 loop is CASSPGVSSLGQPQHF. Written as DNA, the CDR3 is TGCGCCAGCAGCCCGGGTGTTAGCAGTCTCGGTCAGCCCCAGCATTTT. V is TRBV5-1 and J is TRBJ1-5; D unresolved. The CDR3 runs to 16 residues. CDR1 and CDR2 (germline): SGHRS, YFSETQ. Trimming took 4 bases from V and 6 from J, leaving 20 bases between them.